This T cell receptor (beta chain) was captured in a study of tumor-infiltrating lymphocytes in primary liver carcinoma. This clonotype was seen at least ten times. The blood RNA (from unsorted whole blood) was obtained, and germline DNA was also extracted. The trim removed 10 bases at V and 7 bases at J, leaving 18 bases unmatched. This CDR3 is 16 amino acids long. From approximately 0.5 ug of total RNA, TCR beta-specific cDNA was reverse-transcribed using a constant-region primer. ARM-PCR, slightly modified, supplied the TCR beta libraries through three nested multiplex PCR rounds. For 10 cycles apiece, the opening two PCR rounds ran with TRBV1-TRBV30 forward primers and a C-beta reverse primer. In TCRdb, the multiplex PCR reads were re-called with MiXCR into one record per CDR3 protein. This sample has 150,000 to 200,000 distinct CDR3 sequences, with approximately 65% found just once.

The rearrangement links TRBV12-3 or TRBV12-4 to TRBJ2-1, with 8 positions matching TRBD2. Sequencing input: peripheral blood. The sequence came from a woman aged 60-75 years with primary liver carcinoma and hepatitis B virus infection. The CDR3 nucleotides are TGTGCCACCTCCTCCCCGGGAGGGCGCCCATTGAATGAGCAGTTCTTC. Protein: CATSSPGGRPLNEQFF.